These T cell receptor beta chains were read from a single sample in a study of T cells in localized non-small cell lung cancer. Produced via immunoSEQ multiplex PCR; TCRdb's table is partial and in-frame only. Of 70,000 to 75,000 clones listed, approximately 84% are singletons. The material sequenced was peripheral blood, taken before any cancer treatment. The source is a female donor older than 55 with stage I lung adenocarcinoma. CDR3s include the opening cysteine and the closing phenylalanine or tryptophan. Each record gives: V gene, clone size, J gene, D gene, CDR3 protein, CDR3 DNA. D genes are given only for firm matches. Expanded clones get a size class; other rows say once, few or many, or leave the size out.

V gene: TRBV5-1; clone size: few; J gene: TRBJ1-1; D gene: -; CDR3 protein: CASSSGPQNTEAFF; CDR3 DNA: TGCGCCAGCAGCTCGGGACCTCAGAACACTGAAGCTTTCTTT
V gene: TRBV6-6; clone size: -; J gene: TRBJ2-7; D gene: TRBD2; CDR3 protein: CASSYSSGEQYF; CDR3 DNA: TGTGCCAGCAGTTATAGTAGCGGGGAGCAGTACTTC
V gene: TRBV7-2; clone size: -; J gene: TRBJ2-3; D gene: -; CDR3 protein: CASSFVTDTQYF; CDR3 DNA: TGTGCCAGCAGCTTCGTTACAGATACGCAGTATTTT
V gene: TRBV28; clone size: -; J gene: TRBJ2-1; D gene: -; CDR3 protein: CASSSLALDTLNNEQFF; CDR3 DNA: TGTGCCAGCAGTTCGCTGGCCCTTGATACCCTAAACAATGAGCAGTTCTTC
V gene: TRBV7-6; clone size: -; J gene: TRBJ2-2; D gene: TRBD2; CDR3 protein: CASSLFSGRAEGGELFF; CDR3 DNA: TGTGCCAGCAGCTTATTTAGCGGGAGGGCCGAAGGCGGGGAGCTGTTTTTT
V gene: TRBV21-1; clone size: once; J gene: TRBJ2-7; D gene: -; CDR3 protein: CASSPRTRNEQYF; CDR3 DNA: TGTGCCAGCAGCCCGCGGACCAGGAACGAGCAGTACTTC
V gene: TRBV19; clone size: -; J gene: TRBJ1-2; D gene: -; CDR3 protein: CASSMGGSNYGYTF; CDR3 DNA: TGTGCCAGTAGTATGGGCGGATCTAACTATGGCTACACCTTC
V gene: TRBV7-9; clone size: -; J gene: TRBJ2-5; D gene: -; CDR3 protein: CASSPGEGWETQYF; CDR3 DNA: TGTGCCAGCAGCCCCGGGGAAGGGTGGGAGACCCAGTACTTC
V gene: TRBV5-1; clone size: -; J gene: TRBJ2-3; D gene: -; CDR3 protein: CASSWGSGTDTQYF; CDR3 DNA: TGCGCCAGCAGCTGGGGATCCGGCACAGATACGCAGTATTTT
V gene: TRBV6-5; clone size: -; J gene: TRBJ2-1; D gene: TRBD2; CDR3 protein: CASSYSPSGGREQFF; CDR3 DNA: TGTGCCAGCAGTTACTCCCCTAGCGGGGGGAGGGAGCAGTTCTTC
V gene: TRBV19; clone size: -; J gene: TRBJ2-2; D gene: -; CDR3 protein: CASSTGPSGELFF; CDR3 DNA: TGTGCCAGTAGCACCGGACCGTCAGGGGAGCTGTTTTTT
V gene: TRBV2; clone size: -; J gene: TRBJ1-5; D gene: -; CDR3 protein: CASSADLQPQHF; CDR3 DNA: TGTGCCAGCAGTGCCGACCTACAGCCCCAGCATTTT
V gene: TRBV5-6; clone size: few; J gene: TRBJ2-1; D gene: -; CDR3 protein: CASSWGRDEQFF; CDR3 DNA: TGTGCCAGCAGCTGGGGGCGGGATGAGCAGTTCTTC
V gene: TRBV19; clone size: -; J gene: TRBJ2-3; D gene: -; CDR3 protein: CASSQQPGTDTQYF; CDR3 DNA: TGTGCCAGTTCCCAGCAGCCAGGCACAGATACGCAGTATTTT
V gene: TRBV5-1; clone size: -; J gene: TRBJ2-2; D gene: -; CDR3 protein: CASSLSTTGELFF; CDR3 DNA: TGCGCCAGCAGCTTATCGACAACCGGGGAGCTGTTTTTT
V gene: TRBV5-4; clone size: -; J gene: TRBJ2-5; D gene: -; CDR3 protein: CASSFGGSQETQYF; CDR3 DNA: TGTGCCAGCAGCTTTGGAGGGTCCCAAGAGACCCAGTACTTC
V gene: TRBV4-2; clone size: -; J gene: TRBJ1-4; D gene: -; CDR3 protein: CASSQASPQGPFF; CDR3 DNA: TGTGCCAGCAGCCAAGCGTCACCGCAGGGTCCGTTTTTT
V gene: TRBV5-4; clone size: -; J gene: TRBJ1-5; D gene: -; CDR3 protein: CASSLDNQPQHF; CDR3 DNA: TGTGCCAGCAGCTTGGATAATCAGCCCCAGCATTTT
V gene: TRBV7-6; clone size: few; J gene: TRBJ2-7; D gene: -; CDR3 protein: CASSLARATHEQYF; CDR3 DNA: TGTGCCAGCAGCTTAGCCAGGGCAACCCACGAGCAGTACTTC
V gene: TRBV11-1; clone size: -; J gene: TRBJ2-5; D gene: TRBD2; CDR3 protein: CASSRLAGGRETQYF; CDR3 DNA: TGTGCCAGCAGTCGACTAGCGGGGGGCCGGGAGACCCAGTACTTC
V gene: TRBV4-1; clone size: -; J gene: TRBJ2-7; D gene: TRBD2; CDR3 protein: CASSRRTSGGIQYEQYF; CDR3 DNA: TGCGCCAGCAGCCGTCGAACTAGCGGGGGGATTCAATACGAGCAGTACTTC
V gene: TRBV10-2; clone size: -; J gene: TRBJ1-4; D gene: -; CDR3 protein: CASRRVENEKLFF; CDR3 DNA: TGCGCCAGCAGGAGGGTCGAGAATGAAAAACTGTTTTTT
V gene: TRBV5-6; clone size: -; J gene: TRBJ2-3; D gene: TRBD2; CDR3 protein: CASSLELAGFTDTQYF; CDR3 DNA: TGTGCCAGCAGCTTGGAACTAGCGGGATTCACAGATACGCAGTATTTT
V gene: TRBV7-3; clone size: -; J gene: TRBJ2-5; D gene: -; CDR3 protein: CASSLGGQIQETQYF; CDR3 DNA: TGTGCCAGCAGCTTAGGGGGGCAAATCCAAGAGACCCAGTACTTC
V gene: TRBV18; clone size: -; J gene: TRBJ2-4; D gene: -; CDR3 protein: CASSLEALAKNIQYF; CDR3 DNA: TGTGCCAGCTCACTTGAGGCCCTAGCCAAAAACATTCAGTACTTC
V gene: TRBV7-9; clone size: -; J gene: TRBJ2-5; D gene: -; CDR3 protein: CASSLAIETQYF; CDR3 DNA: TGTGCCAGCAGCTTAGCGATTGAGACCCAGTACTTC
V gene: TRBV5-1; clone size: -; J gene: TRBJ2-3; D gene: -; CDR3 protein: CASSLARRGVNTQYF; CDR3 DNA: TGCGCCAGCAGCTTGGCCCGGAGGGGCGTCAATACGCAGTATTTT
V gene: TRBV29-1; clone size: -; J gene: TRBJ1-6; D gene: TRBD1; CDR3 protein: CSVPGQGFDSPLHF; CDR3 DNA: TGCAGCGTCCCGGGACAGGGTTTCGATTCACCCCTCCACTTT
V gene: TRBV7-9; clone size: -; J gene: TRBJ2-2; D gene: TRBD1; CDR3 protein: CASSTGQGNRNTGELFF; CDR3 DNA: TGTGCCAGCAGCACCGGACAGGGGAATCGGAACACCGGGGAGCTGTTTTTT
V gene: TRBV7-2; clone size: -; J gene: TRBJ2-2; D gene: TRBD1; CDR3 protein: CASSLNRGNTGELFF; CDR3 DNA: TGTGCCAGCAGCTTAAACAGGGGAAACACCGGGGAGCTGTTTTTT
V gene: TRBV5-1; clone size: few; J gene: TRBJ2-2; D gene: -; CDR3 protein: CASSLASSIDTGELFF; CDR3 DNA: TGCGCCAGCAGCTTGGCCTCCTCCATAGACACCGGGGAGCTGTTTTTT
V gene: TRBV19; clone size: -; J gene: TRBJ1-4; D gene: -; CDR3 protein: CASSILGSEKLFF; CDR3 DNA: TGTGCCAGTAGTATACTGGGCAGCGAAAAACTGTTTTTT
V gene: TRBV5-1; clone size: -; J gene: TRBJ2-1; D gene: TRBD2; CDR3 protein: CASGLAGDEQFF; CDR3 DNA: TGCGCCAGCGGACTAGCGGGGGATGAGCAGTTCTTC
V gene: TRBV11-2; clone size: -; J gene: TRBJ2-5; D gene: -; CDR3 protein: CASSFSETQYF; CDR3 DNA: TGTGCCAGCAGCTTCTCGGAGACCCAGTACTTC
V gene: TRBV6-1; clone size: once; J gene: TRBJ1-1; D gene: -; CDR3 protein: CASSEGGRVAFF; CDR3 DNA: TGTGCCAGCAGTGAAGGCGGCCGGGTTGCTTTCTTT